Shown below are 13 T cell receptor beta chains from a single sample sequenced in a study of blood T cell repertoires in COVID-19. Data came from immunoSEQ multiplex PCR; TCRdb stores just in-frame clones and leaves some out. The data show about 230,000 clones, under 90% seen once. The sequenced material came from PBMCs or T cells enriched from blood (not recorded which). The receptors stem from a woman between 25 and 40 years old with acute COVID-19.

This clone was detected once. The CDR3 loop is CASSRTGAYEQYF. For the CDR3, the DNA is TGTGCCAGCAGCAGGACAGGGGCCTACGAGCAGTACTTC. The chain combines TRBV7-9 with TRBJ2-7; TRBD1 matches 9 bases. Germline lookup yields CDR1 SEHNR and CDR2 FQNEAQ (reference sequence). Unmatched junction bases numbered 1, after V lost 5 bases and J lost 2 bases. The CDR3 runs 13 residues.

The chain is built from TRBV10-3 and TRBJ2-5; 8 positions agree with TRBD2. There are 16 residues in the CDR3. CDR1 ENHRY and CDR2 SYGVKD come from the germline V gene. Germline trimming cut 4 bases from V and 5 bases from J; bases unmatched to any gene: 12. In nucleotides, the CDR3 is TGTGCCATCAGTGCCAGCGGGGGCGCCGGGAGGGAGACCCAGTACTTC. It yields the protein CAISASGGAGRETQYF.

This clone appeared once. This rearrangement joins TRBV3-1 (or the pseudogene TRBV3-2) to TRBJ1-4; TRBD1 agrees at 7 bases. J was trimmed by 5 bases and V by 7 bases; bases with no gene match: 10. The CDR3 length is 15 residues. The germline V gene encodes CDR1 LGHDT and CDR2 YNNKEL (reference sequence). The CDR3, as DNA: TGTGCCAGCACCCGACGGACAGGCACCAATGAAAAACTGTTTTTT. The encoded protein is CASTRRTGTNEKLFF.

V gene TRBV7-2 combines with J gene TRBJ2-5; 8 bases map to TRBD2. Trimming at V came to 1 base and at J to 2 bases, leaving 3 bases not matched to a gene. The CDR3 totals 15 residues. Germline assignment: CDR1 SGHTA and CDR2 FQGNSA. The CDR3 is CASSLDGGGQETQYF. DNA of the CDR3: TGTGCCAGCAGCTTAGACGGCGGGGGGCAAGAGACCCAGTACTTC.

The genes are TRBV7-8 and TRBJ1-6, with D perhaps matching TRBD1 (6 bases). V was trimmed by 5 bases and J by 5 bases, leaving 10 bases between them. The CDR3 spans 14 residues. The V gene's germline CDR1 is SGHVS and CDR2 FQNEAQ. CDR3 sequence: CASSRDRNNSPLHF. CDR3 DNA: TGTGCCAGCAGCCGCGACAGGAATAATTCACCCCTCCACTTT.

The V and J genes are TRBV3-1 (or the pseudogene TRBV3-2) and TRBJ1-1; D not resolved. Trimming left V 7 bases short and J 2 bases short, with 14 bases between. CDR3 length: 14 amino acids. Germline-derived CDR1 and CDR2 are LGHDT and YNNKEL (reference sequence). CDR3 DNA sequence: TGTGCCAGCAAAGAGGCCACATTCAACACTGAAGCTTTCTTT. The encoded protein is CASKEATFNTEAFF.

This clone was seen a single time. The chain combines TRBV5-4 with TRBJ1-1; a weak D match, TRBD1 (6 bases). CDR3 length: 16 amino acids. Trimming took 0 bases from V and 1 from J, leaving 13 bases between them. Per the germline V gene, CDR1 is SGHNT and CDR2 is YYREEE (reference sequence). The chain's CDR3 is CASSLALAGANTEAFF. CDR3 nucleotides: TGTGCCAGCAGCTTGGCCTTAGCAGGGGCGAACACTGAAGCTTTCTTT.

On this clone: The junction does not match germline at one end; this may be a read error. J is TRBJ1-5 and V is TRBV6-5, with 7 bases lining up with TRBD1. The CDR3 loop spans 15 amino acids. Looked up from germline, CDR1 is MNHEY and CDR2 is SVGAGI. CDR3 sequence (DNA): TGTGCCAGCAGTGACTCGGACAGGCTTTTGTGGCCCCAGCATTTT. It encodes CASSDSDRLLWPQHF.

This chain connects TRBV2 to TRBJ1-5; maybe TRBD1 (5 bases). CDR3 length: 16 residues. V was shortened by 7 bases and J by 4 bases, with 20 bases between the two germline ends. The V gene's germline CDR1 is SNHLY and CDR2 FYNNEI. CDR3 loop: CASNSGGADRNQPQHF. CDR3 bases: TGTGCCAGCAACAGCGGCGGGGCCGATCGAAATCAGCCCCAGCATTTT.

V and J are TRBV9 and TRBJ2-7; TRBD1 matches 8 bases. The germline V gene has CDR1 SGDLS and CDR2 YYNGEE. Unmatched junction bases numbered 18, after V lost 4 bases and J lost 9 bases. This CDR3 has 16 amino acids. DNA of the CDR3: TGTGCCAGCAGCTCATCAGGGGGGACAGGTCTCCTTGTGCAGTACTTC. It is translated as CASSSSGGTGLLVQYF.

The chain has TRBV11-2 and TRBJ1-2; a possible D gene is TRBD1 (6 bases). Trimming removed 4 bases from V and 5 bases from J, with 17 bases in between. Per the germline V gene, CDR1 is SGHAT and CDR2 is FQNNGV. The CDR3 has 15 residues. CDR3 region: CASSSNRELGYGYTF. CDR3 coding DNA: TGTGCCAGCAGCTCCAACAGGGAACTAGGATATGGCTACACCTTC. The whole variable domain, filled in from reference TRBV11-2 and TRBJ1-2, reads EAGVAQSPRYKIIEKRQSVAFWCNPISGHATLYWYQQILGQGPKLLIQFQNNGVVDDSQLPKDRFSAERLKGVDSTLKIQPAKLEDSAVYLCASSSNRELGYGYTFGSGTRLTVV.

This rearrangement joins TRBV3-1 (or the pseudogene TRBV3-2) to TRBJ2-7, with 9 bases that match TRBD1. The CDR3 is 13 amino acids. The V gene's germline CDR1 is LGHDT and CDR2 YNNKEL (reference sequence). The trim removed 5 bases at V and 4 bases at J, leaving 3 bases unmatched. CDR3 residues: CASSYRGRYEQYF. DNA for the CDR3: TGTGCCAGCAGCTACAGGGGGCGGTACGAGCAGTACTTC.

A note on this clone: Other DNA sequences in the same sample also yield this CDR3. V gene TRBV19 combines with J gene TRBJ1-1; D ambiguous. This CDR3 contains 13 residues. Trimming took 2 bases from V and 5 from J, leaving 9 bases between them. Germline V CDR1 and CDR2: LNHDA, SQIVND (reference sequence). The CDR3 spells CASSISGNTEAFF. The CDR3 nucleotides are TGTGCCAGTAGTATATCGGGAAATACTGAAGCTTTCTTT.